The 12 T cell receptor beta chains listed next were all sequenced from one sample in a study of cytomegalovirus exposure and HLA in healthy donors listed by TCRdb under 2017. Receptor amplification or capture employed the immunoSEQ multiplex PCR assay. Entries here come from immuneACCESS through TCRdb and include only in-frame sequences with V and J called. Some clones fail to appear in such tables; in the studies checked, an unresolved V gene covers under half of the shortfall, and the cause of the remainder is unknown. This sample is represented by roughly 130,000 clones; around nine tenths of them were singletons. The top ten constitute about 1.5% of the sample. Sequenced: PBMCs. Every receptor here comes from a man younger than 40 in good health and CMV-seronegative.

The chain employs TRBV6-4 and TRBJ2-3, with a possible D match to TRBD2 (5 bases). V lost 4 bases and J 5 bases, leaving 13 bases between the germline ends. Germline CDR1 and CDR2: MRHNA and SNTAGT. The CDR3 totals 14 residues. The CDR3 DNA reads as TGTGCCAGCAGTGTGTCGCAGGAGGAAGATACGCAGTATTTT. It codes for CASSVSQEEDTQYF.

The rearrangement uses TRBV6-6 and TRBJ2-5; TRBD2 matches 7 bases. This CDR3 has 16 residues. The junction had 7 bases not matched to a gene; V was cut back by 1 base and J by 2 bases. In germline, CDR1 is MNHNY, CDR2 SVGAGI (reference sequence). In nucleotides, the CDR3 is TGTGCCAGCAGTTACTTGTCAGGGAGGGCTCAAGAGACCCAGTACTTC. It codes for CASSYLSGRAQETQYF.

V is TRBV6-5 and J is TRBJ1-3; no firm D call. In germline, CDR1 is MNHEY, CDR2 SVGAGI. This CDR3 is built from 13 residues. V lost 5 bases to trimming and J lost 6 bases, with 11 bases between them. The CDR3 sequence is CASSPLYQNTIYF. DNA of the CDR3: TGTGCCAGCAGTCCCCTCTATCAAAACACCATATATTTT.

The chain links TRBV10-3 to TRBJ2-1, with a tentative D call TRBD1 (6 bases). Germline lookup yields CDR1 ENHRY and CDR2 SYGVKD. Trimming pared 6 bases from V and 13 bases from J, leaving 16 bases between. CDR3 length: 12 amino acids. The CDR3 nucleotides read TGTGCCATCAGGGATCAGGGGTCGGAACAGTTCTTC. Residues: CAIRDQGSEQFF.

This rearrangement joins TRBV29-1 to TRBJ1-2, with TRBD1 matching over 7 bases. V gave up 2 bases and J gave up 4 bases; unmatched junction bases: 10. Germline CDR1 reads SQVTM; CDR2 reads ANQGSEA. The length of the CDR3 is 15 residues. CDR3 sequence (DNA): TGCAGCGTTGAATGGGGACAGCGTCCCTCCTATGGCTACACCTTC. Its protein product is CSVEWGQRPSYGYTF.

The J gene is TRBJ1-1, the V gene TRBV7-9; D possibly corresponds to TRBD1 (5 bases). The CDR3 sequence is 14 residues long. V gave up 3 bases and J gave up 6 bases, with 14 bases separating them. Germline V gene lookup returns CDR1 SEHNR and CDR2 FQNEAQ (reference sequence). CDR3 region: CASSLAGIFAEAFF. The DNA for the CDR3 is TGTGCCAGCAGCTTGGCAGGGATCTTCGCTGAAGCTTTCTTT.

The rearrangement links TRBV6-1 to TRBJ2-7; D not certain. Between the trimmed V and J ends, which lost 8 bases and 3 bases, there was a span of 8 bases. CDR1 MNHNS and CDR2 SASEGT come from the germline V gene. The CDR3 spans 11 residues. CDR3 sequence: CASPRGYEQYF. CDR3 nucleotides: TGTGCCAGCCCGAGAGGCTACGAGCAGTACTTC.

The J gene is TRBJ2-3, the V gene TRBV5-1; D may be TRBD2 (6 bases). Trimming shortened V by 3 bases and J by 1 base, and 12 bases separated the two germline ends. This CDR3 has 15 amino acids. Germline-derived CDR1 and CDR2 are SGHRS and YFSETQ. CDR3 region: CASSSRGEGTDTQYF. The DNA for the CDR3 is TGCGCCAGCAGCTCCAGAGGGGAGGGCACAGATACGCAGTATTTT.

This clone was counted once. V is TRBV30 and J is TRBJ2-3; TRBD2 agrees at 7 bases. Trimming at V came to 3 bases and at J to 2 bases, leaving 8 bases not matched to a gene. The CDR3 length is 15 residues. Germline loops: CDR1 GTSNPN, CDR2 SVGIG (reference sequence). CDR3 residues: CAWSFSGRATDTQYF. The CDR3 region has the DNA TGTGCCTGGAGCTTTAGTGGGAGGGCCACAGATACGCAGTATTTT.

This sequence joins TRBV13 and TRBJ2-7, with TRBD2 identical over 9 bases. CDR3 size: 14 residues. The ends lost 5 bases at V and 4 bases at J; junction bases unmatched: 6. Germline CDR1 PRHDT, CDR2 FYEKMQ (reference sequence). CDR3 nucleotides: TGTGCCAGCAGCCAGGGGCGGGAGGGTTACGAGCAGTACTTC. Its protein is CASSQGREGYEQYF.

This chain uses TRBV6-4 with TRBJ2-6; no clear D gene. The V end was cut by 0 bases, the J end by 0 bases, with 3 bases between. In germline, CDR1 is MRHNA, CDR2 SNTAGT. CDR3 size: 15 residues. The CDR3 nucleotides are TGTGCCAGCAGTGACTCTAGCTCTGGGGCCAACGTCCTGACTTTC. Translated: CASSDSSSGANVLTF.

The J gene is TRBJ2-3, the V gene TRBV18, with D possibly being TRBD2 (6 bases). This CDR3 spans 13 amino acids. Trimming left V 6 bases short and J 6 bases short, with 13 bases between. Germline V CDR1 and CDR2: KGHSH, LQKENI. The DNA for the CDR3 is TGTGCCAGCTCCTACGGGACTGGGGATACGCAGTATTTT. Its protein is CASSYGTGDTQYF.